The TCR beta chain described here comes from a study of T cells in Graves' hyperthyroidism and ophthalmopathy. This clonotype was observed at least ten times. Its cognate antigen is unknown. Study results and caveats: Most thyroid clonotypes that were expanded above 0.001 also turned up in blood. In the analysis, a 13 V-J model separated ophthalmopathy from stable hyperthyroidism. The model foresaw ophthalmopathy a median around 6.4 months prior to onset.

CDR1 and CDR2 from the germline V gene are SQVTM and ANQGSEA. Trimming left V 6 bases short and J 4 bases short, with 16 bases between. The CDR3 covers 14 residues. There were TCR beta CDR3 regions amplified from RNA transcripts. The HTBI set primed first-round TCR CDR3 RT-PCR. TCRdb re-called the multiplex PCR reads with MiXCR, one entry per CDR3 protein. The sample shows about 360,000 distinct CDR3 sequences, roughly 13% of them seen only once. Any patient presenting with uncontrolled infection, other autoimmune disease, pregnancy or lactation was left out. The genes are TRBV29-1 and TRBJ2-1; no definite D call. The sequence came from a young woman with Graves' hyperthyroidism. Source material: blood. In DNA, the CDR3 is TGCAGCGTCCTGTCGAAGTTTCGGTACAATGAGCAGTTCTTC. Translated, it gives CSVLSKFRYNEQFF.